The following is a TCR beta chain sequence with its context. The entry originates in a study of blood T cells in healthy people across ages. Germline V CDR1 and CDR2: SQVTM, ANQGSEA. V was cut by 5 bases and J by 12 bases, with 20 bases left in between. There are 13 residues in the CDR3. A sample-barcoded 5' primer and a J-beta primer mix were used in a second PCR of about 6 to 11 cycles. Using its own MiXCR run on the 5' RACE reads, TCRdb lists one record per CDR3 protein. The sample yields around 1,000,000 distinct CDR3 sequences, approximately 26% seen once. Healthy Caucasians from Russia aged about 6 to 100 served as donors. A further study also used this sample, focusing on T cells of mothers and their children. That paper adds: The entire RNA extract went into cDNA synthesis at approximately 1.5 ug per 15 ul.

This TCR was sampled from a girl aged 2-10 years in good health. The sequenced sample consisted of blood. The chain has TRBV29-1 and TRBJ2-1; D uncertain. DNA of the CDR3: TGCAGCGTTTTTGTAGAGTCCAAACGTGGGCAGTTCTTC. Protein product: CSVFVESKRGQFF.